This T cell receptor beta chain was sequenced in a study of glioma-infiltrating T cells (dated by TCRdb to the mid-2010s). About the study as a whole: Glioma tissue, non-neoplastic brain tissue and matched peripheral blood mononuclear cells were used as sources from which TCR alpha- and beta-chain repertoires were sequenced. To gauge divergence between tissue and blood T-cell populations, every tissue-infiltrating repertoire was compared against the peripheral blood repertoire from the same patient. The paired cohort was made up of three low-grade glioma patients, several primary glioblastoma patients and three non-glioma patients who contributed non-neoplastic brain tissue. General study outcomes and caveats: VJ-independent divergence between tissue and blood was lower than expected in non-neoplastic patients but higher than expected in all gliomas, particularly low-grade gliomas. Group comparisons were based on small numbers of patients: three non-neoplastic, three low-grade glioma and several glioblastoma patients. Only a very small number of CDR3 sequences turned up in both tissue and blood, a result put down to high CDR3 diversity combined with limited sampling.

The table lists this clonotype with a count of one. No cognate antigen has been identified for it. A much larger clonotype is one base distant, so this may be a read error. CDR1 and CDR2, per the germline V gene, are SGHTA and FQGNSA. Trimming removed 9 bases from V and 6 bases from J, leaving 15 bases between the germline ends. Counted from cysteine to phenylalanine, this CDR3 has 13 amino acids. Just CDR3 DNA is preserved here, 39 bases in frame from base 1. TCR alpha and beta CDR3 regions were amplified with the iRepertoire nested amplicon-rescue multiplex PCR (arm-PCR) platform from RNA. The input for one-step reverse transcription and amplification was roughly 100-450 ng of either tissue mRNA or PBMC total RNA. After bead purification, a secondary multiplex PCR added Illumina adapters, and libraries were gel-purified between 200 and 400 bp. The libraries contained internal 6-nucleotide barcodes that were used for demultiplexing. Libraries were sequenced on an Illumina MiSeq with 2x220 or 2x250 nucleotide paired-end reads. The authors processed their data as follows. FLASH 1.2.11 was used to merge paired reads, and BWA-MEM then aligned the reads to the GRCh37 human genome before TRA and TRB reads were extracted. V and J assignment used an IMGT-derived reference of cassette sequences and CDR3 motifs that included pseudogenes. Three-frame translation of reads was performed, and productive CDR3s were defined as those with a C...FGXG motif and no stop codons. A clonotype was defined as a unique combination of a V-J cassette pair and a CDR3 amino acid sequence. Reads were filtered by Hamming distance, with the threshold set by the sequence error rate of each sample in mapped regions. TCRdb reprocessing: public reads trimmed at Q25 with fastp, clones called with MiXCR, in-frame beta chains kept. Merged by CDR3 protein, the rows form single entries marked with the most common genes and DNA. These V and J calls derive from TCRdb rather than the authors' analysis. The sample yields around 20,000 distinct CDR3 sequences; approximately 25% were counted once. The top ten constitute about an eighth of the sample.

Sequencing used glioma tissue, nonneoplastic brain tissue, or PBMCs (not recorded which). The TCR originated in a human donor with low-grade glioma or glioblastoma, undergoing nonglioma brain surgery, or in good health (not recorded which). The V and J segments used are TRBV7-2 and TRBJ2-1, with the D gene too uncertain to name. The CDR3 protein sequence reads: CARGLRAINEQFF. The sequence in DNA is TGTGCCAGAGGCCTCCGGGCCATCAATGAGCAGTTCTTC.